One and the same sample provided the 20 T cell receptor beta chains below, sequenced in a study of CD4 and CD8 cells across lung adenocarcinoma regions. TCRdb recomputed calls from the PCR reads with MiXCR, one row per CDR3 protein. The sample contains 9,500 to 12,000 distinct CDR3 sequences, approximately 55% of which appear only once. The sample comprised CD4+ T cells from the center of a lung tumor. The receptors shown here come from a male donor with lung adenocarcinoma. The CD4 and CD8 labels of this study may be unreliable.

V usage is TRBV6-4 and J usage is TRBJ2-3, with D perhaps TRBD1 or TRBD2 (6 bases each). The germline CDR1 and CDR2 sequences are MRHNA and SNTAGT. The CDR3 has 14 amino acids. CDR3 sequence reads: CAGSGGLVSETQYF. In nucleotides, the CDR3 is TGTGCGGGCAGTGGGGGGCTAGTTTCGGAGACGCAGTATTTT.

This clonotype was counted between two and nine times. The chain combines TRBV6-1 with TRBJ2-4, with D unresolved. V dropped 0 bases and J dropped 8 bases, with 17 bases sitting between them. The germline V gene encodes CDR1 MNHNS and CDR2 SASEGT. The length of the CDR3 is 16 residues. Here the CDR3 DNA reads TGTGCCAGCAGTGAAGCGCCGGCGGTTAGCACAGACATTCAGTACTTC. This codes for CASSEAPAVSTDIQYF.

This clonotype was observed a single time. The rearrangement uses TRBV27 and TRBJ2-4; 9 bases align to TRBD2. The trim removed 6 bases at V and 12 bases at J, leaving 21 bases unmatched. The germline CDR1 and CDR2 sequences are MNHEY and SMNVEV (reference sequence). The length of the CDR3 is 17 residues. CDR3 region: CASRSVGLAWATNTQYF. The CDR3 DNA sequence: TGTGCCAGCAGATCCGTAGGACTAGCGTGGGCCACAAATACTCAGTACTTC.

Details on this clonotype: At one end, the junction sequence differs from germline, possibly due to a read error. The chain joins TRBV27 to TRBJ2-3; TRBD2 matches 12 bases. The germline V gene encodes CDR1 MNHEY and CDR2 SMNVEV (reference sequence). The CDR3 totals 19 residues. This CDR3 reads CASRATGLAGGPSKDTQYF. Written as DNA, the CDR3 is TGTGCCAGCAGAGCCACGGGGCTAGCGGGAGGGCCTAGCAAAGATACGCAGTATTTT.

The chain combines TRBV27 with TRBJ2-4, with D unclear. V dropped 7 bases and J dropped 3 bases, with 10 bases sitting between them. Germline lookup yields CDR1 MNHEY and CDR2 SMNVEV (reference sequence). This CDR3 spans 13 amino acids. CDR3 in amino acids: CASKEQNKNIQYF. The CDR3 region has the DNA TGTGCCAGCAAGGAACAGAACAAAAACATTCAGTACTTC.

This clonotype was observed a handful of times. The V gene is TRBV27, the J gene TRBJ2-1, with D perhaps matching TRBD2 (6 bases). This CDR3 is 19 amino acids long. The germline V and J ends were trimmed by 4 bases and 2 bases, with 24 bases remaining between them. Germline-derived CDR1 and CDR2 are MNHEY and SMNVEV (reference sequence). The CDR3 nucleotides are TGTGCCAGCAGTTCACTCGGGGGTTACTTTGGTCCGGCCTACAATGAGCAGTTCTTC. The encoded protein is CASSSLGGYFGPAYNEQFF.

The chain couples TRBV27 to TRBJ2-5, with D unclear. CDR1 and CDR2 from the germline V gene are MNHEY and SMNVEV (reference sequence). V dropped 5 bases and J dropped 4 bases, with 11 bases sitting between them. The CDR3 spans 13 residues. The CDR3 DNA reads TGTGCCAGCAGTCCGCGGAAGGGAGAGACCCAGTACTTC. As protein: CASSPRKGETQYF.

This chain connects TRBV20-1 to TRBJ2-7; 11 bases map to TRBD2. The V gene's germline CDR1 is DFQATT and CDR2 SNEGSKA (reference sequence). The junction had 4 bases not matched to a gene; V was cut back by 4 bases and J by 2 bases. CDR3 length: 14 residues. CDR3 loop: CSAKTSGVTYEQYF. The CDR3 nucleotides are TGCAGTGCTAAGACTAGCGGGGTAACCTACGAGCAGTACTTC.

This clonotype appeared many times. The chain carries TRBV6-1 and TRBJ2-2; D tentatively reads TRBD1 or TRBD2 (5 bases each). This CDR3 is built from 13 residues. Germline V lookup: CDR1 MNHNS, CDR2 SASEGT. The ends were cut back, 7 bases at V and 1 base at J, with 7 bases in the middle. The CDR3 here is CASTRGNTGELFF. DNA of the CDR3: TGTGCCAGCACGAGGGGGAACACCGGGGAGCTGTTTTTT.

This chain connects TRBV6-5 to TRBJ2-5, with 10 nucleotides matching TRBD2. The J call may be in error: the DNA end matches TRBJ2-3 better. Germline V gives CDR1 MNHEY, CDR2 SVGAGI. CDR3 length: 19 amino acids. The CDR3, as DNA: TGTGCCAGCAGTTCCACCGGGGTAGCGGGGGGCCGAGGCCCAGAGACCCAGTATTTT. Its translation is CASSSTGVAGGRGPETQYF.

This clonotype showed up just a few times. The chain couples TRBV6-1 to TRBJ2-7; 9 bases are shared with TRBD1. The germline CDR1 and CDR2 sequences are MNHNS and SASEGT. The CDR3 is made up of 15 amino acids. The V gene end was trimmed by 5 bases and the J gene end by 2 bases; junction bases not matched to a gene: 7. CDR3 sequence reads: CASSQTGTGTYEQYF. CDR3 coding DNA: TGTGCCAGCAGTCAAACCGGGACAGGGACCTACGAGCAGTACTTC.

This chain uses TRBV10-2 with TRBJ2-1, with 8 bases fitting TRBD2. J lost 3 bases, V lost 2 bases, and 6 bases had no gene match. The CDR3 covers 16 residues. Per the germline V gene, CDR1 is WSHSY and CDR2 is SAAADI. As DNA, the CDR3 is TGCGCCAGCAGTGAGGGAAGGCTAGCGGGCTACAATGAGCAGTTCTTC. Its translation: CASSEGRLAGYNEQFF.

Notes on this clonotype: The germline gene is not matched at one end of the junction; a read error may be the cause. J is TRBJ2-4 and V is TRBV10-3; D is possibly TRBD1 or TRBD2 (5 bases each). The V gene's germline CDR1 is ENHRY and CDR2 SYGVKD. This CDR3 has 16 amino acids. CDR3 nucleotide sequence: TGTGCCAGCAGTGAGTCGGGGCTTTGGGCCACAAACATTCAGTACTTC. Residues: CASSESGLWATNIQYF.

This clonotype occurred a few times. The V gene is TRBV27, the J gene TRBJ2-1, with a possible D match to TRBD2 (6 bases). The V gene lost 1 base and the J gene lost 9 bases, with 10 bases spanning the gap. CDR3 size: 13 residues. Looked up from germline, CDR1 is MNHEY and CDR2 is SMNVEV (reference sequence). The CDR3 region is CASSLFGSAEQFF. The CDR3 region has the DNA TGTGCCAGCAGTTTATTCGGGAGTGCTGAGCAGTTCTTC.

This clonotype occurred a few times. The chain couples TRBV6-1 to TRBJ2-1, with 8 bases aligning to TRBD1. V shed 3 bases and J 13 bases; nucleotides not matched to a gene: 11. The germline CDR1 and CDR2 sequences are MNHNS and SASEGT. This CDR3 is built from 14 residues. CDR3 residues: CASSESGGIETQFF. Here the CDR3 DNA reads TGTGCCAGCAGTGAGTCAGGGGGCATAGAGACCCAGTTCTTC.

With regard to this clonotype: The conserved phenylalanine or tryptophan is not found at the CDR3 terminus, so this likely reflects a read error. It is unclear where the CDR3 begins or ends on the DNA, so no DNA is shown, and the CDR3 is as TCRdb lists it. The chain couples TRBV7-6 to TRBJ2-5; TRBD1, as called in the table, went unchecked against the DNA. The CDR3 length is 15 residues, termini included. Per germline, CDR1 SGHVS and CDR2 FNYEAQ. CDR3 sequence reads: CASSLGSGPGETRFS.

This rearrangement joins TRBV6-1 to TRBJ2-3, with a possible D match to TRBD2 (5 bases). TRBJ2-7 explains the end of the DNA better; the J call may be wrong. Germline V gives CDR1 MNHNS, CDR2 SASEGT. The CDR3 contains 16 residues. For the CDR3, the DNA is TGTGCCAGCAGCTTTGGTGGCCTGGAGGCCACAGATACGCAGTACTTC. This encodes CASSFGGLEATDTQYF.

V is TRBV10-1 and J is TRBJ2-4; the D call may be TRBD1 or TRBD2 (5 bases each). The germline CDR1 and CDR2 sequences are WNHNN and SYGVQD (reference sequence). CDR3 length equals 14 residues. With 11 bases removed from V and 13 bases from J, the gap between germline ends came to 27 bases. The CDR3 bases are TGCGCCGGGCACGGGGACGGTGCCAAAGACACCCAGTACTTC. The encoded protein is CAGHGDGAKDTQYF.

Sample share makes this clonotype medium-sized. This rearrangement joins TRBV6-5 to TRBJ1-6; the D gene is possibly TRBD1 (5 bases). The CDR3 contains 16 residues. Trimming took off 0 bases at V and 7 bases at J, with 13 bases between the two ends. Germline CDR1 and CDR2: MNHEY and SVGAGI. CDR3 nucleotides: TGTGCCAGCAGTTACTCCCGCAGGGTCGGGAATTCACCCCTCCACTTT. Residues: CASSYSRRVGNSPLHF.

This chain links TRBV3-1 with TRBJ2-1, with 10 bases that match TRBD2. CDR1 is LGHDT and CDR2 is YNNKEL in the germline V gene (reference sequence). This CDR3 is 16 amino acids long. V lost 1 base and J lost 4; bases outside the gene matches: 4. The CDR3 protein is CASSQGRTSGYNEQFF. The CDR3 DNA is TGTGCCAGCAGCCAAGGCCGGACTAGCGGATACAATGAGCAGTTCTTC.